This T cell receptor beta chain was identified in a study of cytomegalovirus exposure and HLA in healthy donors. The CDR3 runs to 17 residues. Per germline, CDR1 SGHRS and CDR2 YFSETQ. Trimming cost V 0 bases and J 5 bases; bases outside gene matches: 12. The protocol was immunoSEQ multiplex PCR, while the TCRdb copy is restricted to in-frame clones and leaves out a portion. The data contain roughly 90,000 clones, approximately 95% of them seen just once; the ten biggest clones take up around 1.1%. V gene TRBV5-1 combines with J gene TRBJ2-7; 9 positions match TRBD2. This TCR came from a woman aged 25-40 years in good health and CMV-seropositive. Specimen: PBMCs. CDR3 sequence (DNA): TGCGCCAGCAGCTTGGTTCGCCTAGCGGGAATGAACAACGAGCAGTACTTC. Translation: CASSLVRLAGMNNEQYF.